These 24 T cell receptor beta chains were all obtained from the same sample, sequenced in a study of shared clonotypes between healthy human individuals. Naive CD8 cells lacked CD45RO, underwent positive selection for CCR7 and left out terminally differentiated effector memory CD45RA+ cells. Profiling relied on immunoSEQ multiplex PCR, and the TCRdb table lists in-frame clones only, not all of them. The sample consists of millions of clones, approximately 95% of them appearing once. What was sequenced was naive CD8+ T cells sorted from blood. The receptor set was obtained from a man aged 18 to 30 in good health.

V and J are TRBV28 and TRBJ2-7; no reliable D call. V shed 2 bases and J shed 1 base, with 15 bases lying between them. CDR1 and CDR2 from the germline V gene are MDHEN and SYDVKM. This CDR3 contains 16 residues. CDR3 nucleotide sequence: TGTGCCAGCAGTTTAATGACCGGCAAGGGATCCTACGAGCAGTACTTC. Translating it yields CASSLMTGKGSYEQYF.

DNA of the CDR3: TGCAGCGTTGATGTTCCAGGATACTACGAGCAGTACTTC. Protein sequence: CSVDVPGYYEQYF. The chain joins TRBV29-1 to TRBJ2-7; no clear D. The V and J ends lost 3 bases and 3 bases respectively, with 12 bases between them. This CDR3 is 13 amino acids long. Germline-derived CDR1 and CDR2 are SQVTM and ANQGSEA.

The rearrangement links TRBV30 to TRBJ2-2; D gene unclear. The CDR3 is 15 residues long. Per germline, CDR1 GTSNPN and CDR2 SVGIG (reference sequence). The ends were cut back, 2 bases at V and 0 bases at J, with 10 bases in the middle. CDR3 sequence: CAWSPAATNTGELFF. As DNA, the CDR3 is TGTGCCTGGAGTCCCGCAGCTACGAACACCGGGGAGCTGTTTTTT.

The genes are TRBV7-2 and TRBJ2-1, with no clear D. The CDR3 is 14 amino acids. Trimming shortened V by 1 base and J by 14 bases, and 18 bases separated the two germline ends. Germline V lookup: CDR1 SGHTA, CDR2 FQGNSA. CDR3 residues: CASSLDPGEPGKFF. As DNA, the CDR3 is TGTGCCAGCAGCTTAGATCCCGGAGAGCCTGGGAAGTTCTTC.

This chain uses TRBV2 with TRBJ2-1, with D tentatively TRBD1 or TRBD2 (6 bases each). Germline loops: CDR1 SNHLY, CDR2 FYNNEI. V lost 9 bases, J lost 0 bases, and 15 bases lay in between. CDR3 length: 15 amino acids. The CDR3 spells CARTGGARSYNEQFF. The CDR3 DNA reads TGTGCCAGGACAGGCGGGGCCCGCTCCTACAATGAGCAGTTCTTC. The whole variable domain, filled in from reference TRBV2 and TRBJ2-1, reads EPEVTQTPSHQVTQMGQEVILRCVPISNHLYFYWYRQILGQKVEFLVSFYNNEISEKSEIFDDQFSVERPDGSNFTLKIRSTKLEDSAMYFCARTGGARSYNEQFFGPGTRLTVL.

The CDR3 DNA reads as TGCAGCGTACACCCTAAATCCTACAATGAGCAGTTCTTC. Amino acids: CSVHPKSYNEQFF. The rearrangement links TRBV29-1 to TRBJ2-1; D uncertain. The germline V gene encodes CDR1 SQVTM and CDR2 ANQGSEA. V lost 6 bases and J 1 base, leaving 10 bases between the germline ends. This CDR3 has 13 amino acids.

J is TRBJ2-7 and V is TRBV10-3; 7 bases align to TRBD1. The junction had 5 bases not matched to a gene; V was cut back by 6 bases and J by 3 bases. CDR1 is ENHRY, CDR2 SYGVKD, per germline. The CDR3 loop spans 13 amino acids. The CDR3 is CAIRGTANYEQYF. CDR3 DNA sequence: TGTGCCATCAGAGGGACAGCCAACTACGAGCAGTACTTC.

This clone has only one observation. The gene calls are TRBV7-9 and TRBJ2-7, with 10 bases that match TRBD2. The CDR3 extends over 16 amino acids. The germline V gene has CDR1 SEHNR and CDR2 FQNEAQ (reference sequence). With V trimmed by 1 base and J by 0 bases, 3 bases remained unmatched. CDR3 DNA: TGTGCCAGCAGCTTAGGACTAGCGGGTACCTCCTACGAGCAGTACTTC. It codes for CASSLGLAGTSYEQYF. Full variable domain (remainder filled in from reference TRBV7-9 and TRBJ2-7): DTGVSQNPRHKITKRGQNVTFRCDPISEHNRLYWYRQTLGQGPEFLTYFQNEAQLEKSRLLSDRFSAERPKGSFSTLEIQRTEQGDSAMYLCASSLGLAGTSYEQYFGPGTRLTVT.

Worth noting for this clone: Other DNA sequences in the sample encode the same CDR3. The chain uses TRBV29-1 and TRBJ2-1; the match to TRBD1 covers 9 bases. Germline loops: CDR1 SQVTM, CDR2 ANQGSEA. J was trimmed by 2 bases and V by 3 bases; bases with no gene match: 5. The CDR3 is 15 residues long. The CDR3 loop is CSVEGGQGAYNEQFF. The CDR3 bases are TGCAGCGTTGAGGGGGGACAGGGAGCCTACAATGAGCAGTTCTTC.

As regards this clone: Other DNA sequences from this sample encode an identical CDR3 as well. The chain's CDR3 is CASSQGGDYGYTF. CDR3 DNA: TGCGCCAGCAGCCAAGGGGGGGACTATGGCTACACCTTC. The chain links TRBV4-1 to TRBJ1-2, with TRBD1 as a possible D gene (5 bases). The CDR3 contains 13 residues. Germline values: CDR1 MGHRA, CDR2 YSYEKL. Trimming stripped 1 base from V and 3 bases from J, with 6 bases between.

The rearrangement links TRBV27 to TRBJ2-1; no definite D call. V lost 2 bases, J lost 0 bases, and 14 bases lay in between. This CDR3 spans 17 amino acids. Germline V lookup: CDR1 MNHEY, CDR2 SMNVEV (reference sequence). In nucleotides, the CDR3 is TGTGCCAGCAGTTTAATGGCAGTGATAAGCTCCTACAATGAGCAGTTCTTC. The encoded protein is CASSLMAVISSYNEQFF.

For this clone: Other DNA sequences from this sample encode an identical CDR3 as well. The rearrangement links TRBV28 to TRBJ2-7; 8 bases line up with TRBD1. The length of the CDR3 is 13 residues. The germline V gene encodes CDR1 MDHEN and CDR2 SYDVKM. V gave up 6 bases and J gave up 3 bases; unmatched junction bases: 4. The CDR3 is CASSLDRDYEQYF. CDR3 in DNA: TGTGCCAGCAGCCTGGACAGGGACTACGAGCAGTACTTC.

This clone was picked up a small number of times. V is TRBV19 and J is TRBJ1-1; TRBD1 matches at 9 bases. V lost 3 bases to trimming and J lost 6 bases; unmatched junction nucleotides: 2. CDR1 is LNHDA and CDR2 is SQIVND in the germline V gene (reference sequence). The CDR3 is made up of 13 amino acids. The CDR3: CASSMGQGSEAFF. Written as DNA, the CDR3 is TGTGCCAGTAGTATGGGACAGGGCTCTGAAGCTTTCTTT.

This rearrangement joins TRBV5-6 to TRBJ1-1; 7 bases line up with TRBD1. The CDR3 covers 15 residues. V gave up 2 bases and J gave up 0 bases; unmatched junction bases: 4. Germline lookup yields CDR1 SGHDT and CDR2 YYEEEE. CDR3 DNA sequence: TGTGCCAGCAGCTTCCGGGACAGCATGAACACTGAAGCTTTCTTT. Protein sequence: CASSFRDSMNTEAFF.

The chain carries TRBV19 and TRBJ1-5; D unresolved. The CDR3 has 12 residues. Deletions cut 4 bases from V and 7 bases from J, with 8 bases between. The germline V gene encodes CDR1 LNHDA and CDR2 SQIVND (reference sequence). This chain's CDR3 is CASSRQQQPQHF. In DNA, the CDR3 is TGTGCCAGTAGTAGACAACAACAGCCCCAGCATTTT.

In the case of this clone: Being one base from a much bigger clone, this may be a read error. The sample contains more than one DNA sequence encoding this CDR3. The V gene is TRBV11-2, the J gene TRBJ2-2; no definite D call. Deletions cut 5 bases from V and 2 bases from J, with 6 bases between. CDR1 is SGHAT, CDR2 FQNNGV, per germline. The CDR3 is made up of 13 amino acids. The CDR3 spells CASSLLNTGELFF. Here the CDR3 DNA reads TGTGCCAGCAGCCTCCTCAACACCGGGGAGCTGTTTTTT.

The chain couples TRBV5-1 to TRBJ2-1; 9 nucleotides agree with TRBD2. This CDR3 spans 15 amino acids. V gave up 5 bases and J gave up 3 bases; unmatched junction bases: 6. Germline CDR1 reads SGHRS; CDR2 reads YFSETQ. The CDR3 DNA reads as TGCGCCAGCAGTGTTAGGCGGGAGGGCTACAATGAGCAGTTCTTC. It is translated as CASSVRREGYNEQFF. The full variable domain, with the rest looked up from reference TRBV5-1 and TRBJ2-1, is KAGVTQTPRYLIKTRGQQVTLSCSPISGHRSVSWYQQTPGQGLQFLFEYFSETQRNKGNFPGRFSGRQFSNSRSEMNVSTLELGDSALYLCASSVRREGYNEQFFGPGTRLTVL.

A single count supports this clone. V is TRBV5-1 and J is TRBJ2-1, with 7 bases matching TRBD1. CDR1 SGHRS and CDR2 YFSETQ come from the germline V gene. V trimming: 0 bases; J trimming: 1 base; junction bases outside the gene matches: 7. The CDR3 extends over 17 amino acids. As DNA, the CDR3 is TGCGCCAGCAGCTTGGCCATGGTCAGGGGGTCCTACAATGAGCAGTTCTTC. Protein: CASSLAMVRGSYNEQFF.

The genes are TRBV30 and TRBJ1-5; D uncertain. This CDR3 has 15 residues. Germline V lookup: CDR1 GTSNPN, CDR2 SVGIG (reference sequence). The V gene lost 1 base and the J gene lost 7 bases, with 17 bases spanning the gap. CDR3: CAWSGTSSAPQPQHF. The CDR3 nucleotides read TGTGCCTGGAGTGGTACCTCCAGTGCTCCCCAGCCCCAGCATTTT.

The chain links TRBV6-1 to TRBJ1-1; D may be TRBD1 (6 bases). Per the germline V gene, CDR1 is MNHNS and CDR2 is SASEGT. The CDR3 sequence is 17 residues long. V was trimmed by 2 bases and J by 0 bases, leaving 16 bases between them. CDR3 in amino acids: CASSEIMYREMNTEAFF. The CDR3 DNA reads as TGTGCCAGCAGTGAAATTATGTACAGGGAGATGAACACTGAAGCTTTCTTT.

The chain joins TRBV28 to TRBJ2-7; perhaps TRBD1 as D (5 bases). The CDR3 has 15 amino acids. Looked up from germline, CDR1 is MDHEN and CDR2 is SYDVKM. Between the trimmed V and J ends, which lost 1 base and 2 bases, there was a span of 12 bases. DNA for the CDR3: TGTGCCAGCAGTTTATTGGTAGGGGCACCCTACGAGCAGTACTTC. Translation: CASSLLVGAPYEQYF. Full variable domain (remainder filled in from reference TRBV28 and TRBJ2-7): DVKVTQSSRYLVKRTGEKVFLECVQDMDHENMFWYRQDPGLGLRLIYFSYDVKMKEKGDIPEGYSVSREKKERFSLILESASTNQTSMYLCASSLLVGAPYEQYFGPGTRLTVT.

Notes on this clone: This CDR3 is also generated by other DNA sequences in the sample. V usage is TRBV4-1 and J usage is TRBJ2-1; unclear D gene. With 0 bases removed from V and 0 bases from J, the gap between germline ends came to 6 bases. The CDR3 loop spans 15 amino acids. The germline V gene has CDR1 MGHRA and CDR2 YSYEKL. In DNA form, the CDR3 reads TGCGCCAGCAGCCAAGACCCTGGCTCCTACAATGAGCAGTTCTTC. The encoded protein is CASSQDPGSYNEQFF.

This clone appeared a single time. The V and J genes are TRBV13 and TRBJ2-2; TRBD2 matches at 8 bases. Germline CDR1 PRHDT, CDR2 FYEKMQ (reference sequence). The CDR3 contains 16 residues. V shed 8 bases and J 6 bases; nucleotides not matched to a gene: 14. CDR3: CASVPRGGRKSGELFF. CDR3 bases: TGTGCCAGCGTCCCCAGGGGCGGGAGGAAGTCCGGGGAGCTGTTTTTT.

CDR3 sequence: CASSVAGYYNEQFF. The CDR3 region has the DNA TGTGCCAGTAGCGTAGCGGGATACTACAATGAGCAGTTCTTC. The V gene is TRBV19, the J gene TRBJ2-1; 8 bases are shared with TRBD2. CDR3 length: 14 residues. Losses at the gene ends were 6 bases for V and 3 bases for J; bases not matched to a gene: 4. Germline V gives CDR1 LNHDA, CDR2 SQIVND (reference sequence).